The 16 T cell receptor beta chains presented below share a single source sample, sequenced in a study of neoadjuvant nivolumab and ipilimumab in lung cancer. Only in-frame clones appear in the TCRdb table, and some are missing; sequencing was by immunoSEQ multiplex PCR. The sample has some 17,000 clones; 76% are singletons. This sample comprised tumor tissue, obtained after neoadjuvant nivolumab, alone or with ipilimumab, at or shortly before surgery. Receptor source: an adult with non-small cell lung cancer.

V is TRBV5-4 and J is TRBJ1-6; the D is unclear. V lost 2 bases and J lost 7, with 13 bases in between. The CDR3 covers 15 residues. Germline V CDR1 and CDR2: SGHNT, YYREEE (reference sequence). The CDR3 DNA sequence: TGTGCCAGCAGCTTACACTTCGGGCTGAATTCACCCCTCCACTTT. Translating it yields CASSLHFGLNSPLHF.

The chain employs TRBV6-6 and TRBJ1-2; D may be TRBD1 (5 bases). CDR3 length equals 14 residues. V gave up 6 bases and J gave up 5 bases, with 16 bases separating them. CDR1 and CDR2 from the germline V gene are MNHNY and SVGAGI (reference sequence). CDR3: CASSHGGEGYGYTF. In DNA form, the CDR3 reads TGTGCCAGCAGCCACGGAGGAGAGGGGTATGGCTACACCTTC.

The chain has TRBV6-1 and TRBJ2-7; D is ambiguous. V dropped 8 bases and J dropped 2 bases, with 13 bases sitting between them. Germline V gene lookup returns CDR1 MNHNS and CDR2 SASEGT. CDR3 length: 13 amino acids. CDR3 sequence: CASVPSPTYEQYF. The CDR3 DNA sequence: TGTGCCAGCGTCCCGTCACCCACCTACGAGCAGTACTTC.

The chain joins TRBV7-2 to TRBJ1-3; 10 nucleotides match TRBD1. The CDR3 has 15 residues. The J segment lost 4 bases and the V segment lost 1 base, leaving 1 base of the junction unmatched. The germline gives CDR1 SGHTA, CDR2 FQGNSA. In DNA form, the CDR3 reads TGTGCCAGCAGCTTAGGGACAGGGGGAGGAAACACCATATATTTT. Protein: CASSLGTGGGNTIYF.

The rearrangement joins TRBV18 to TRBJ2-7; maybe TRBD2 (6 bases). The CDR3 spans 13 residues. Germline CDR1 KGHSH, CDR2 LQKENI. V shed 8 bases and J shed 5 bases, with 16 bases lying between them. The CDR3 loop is CASNPRGGDEQYF. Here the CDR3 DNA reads TGTGCCAGCAACCCCCGGGGAGGAGACGAGCAGTACTTC. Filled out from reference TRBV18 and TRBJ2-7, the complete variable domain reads NAGVMQNPRHLVRRRGQEARLRCSPMKGHSHVYWYRQLPEEGLKFMVYLQKENIIDESGMPKERFSAEFPKEGPSILRIQQVVRGDSAAYFCASNPRGGDEQYFGPGTRLTVT.

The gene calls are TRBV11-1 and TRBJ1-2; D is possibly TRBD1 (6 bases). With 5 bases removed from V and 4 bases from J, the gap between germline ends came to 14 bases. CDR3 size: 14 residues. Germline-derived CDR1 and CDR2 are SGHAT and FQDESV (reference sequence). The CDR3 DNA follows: TGTGCCAGCAGCCTAGGACAGAGTCTCTATGGCTACACCTTC. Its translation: CASSLGQSLYGYTF.

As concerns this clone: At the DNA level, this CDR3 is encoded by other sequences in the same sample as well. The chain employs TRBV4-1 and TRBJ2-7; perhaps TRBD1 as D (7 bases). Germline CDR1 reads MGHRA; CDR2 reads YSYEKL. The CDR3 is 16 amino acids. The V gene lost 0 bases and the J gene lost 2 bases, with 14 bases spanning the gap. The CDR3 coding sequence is TGCGCCAGCAGCCAAGATTTTCCAGGGGGGACCTACGAGCAGTACTTC. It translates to CASSQDFPGGTYEQYF.

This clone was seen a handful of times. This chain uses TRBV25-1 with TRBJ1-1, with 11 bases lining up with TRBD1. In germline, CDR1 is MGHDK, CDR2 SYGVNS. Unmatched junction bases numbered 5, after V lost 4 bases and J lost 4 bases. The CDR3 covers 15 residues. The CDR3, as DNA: TGTGCCAGCAGTGTTCCCGGGACAGGGGGCACTGAAGCTTTCTTT. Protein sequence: CASSVPGTGGTEAFF.

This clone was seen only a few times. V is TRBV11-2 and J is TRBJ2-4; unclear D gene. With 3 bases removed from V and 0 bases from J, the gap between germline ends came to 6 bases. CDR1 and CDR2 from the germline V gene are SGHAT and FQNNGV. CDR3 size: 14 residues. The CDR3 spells CASSFLLAKNIQYF. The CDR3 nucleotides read TGTGCCAGCAGCTTCCTGCTAGCCAAAAACATTCAGTACTTC.

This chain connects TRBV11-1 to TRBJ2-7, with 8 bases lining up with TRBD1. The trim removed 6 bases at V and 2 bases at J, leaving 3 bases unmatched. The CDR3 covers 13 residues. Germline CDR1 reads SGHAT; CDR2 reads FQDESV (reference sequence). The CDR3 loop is CASRRQGTYEQYF. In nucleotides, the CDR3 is TGTGCCAGCAGAAGACAGGGGACCTACGAGCAGTACTTC.

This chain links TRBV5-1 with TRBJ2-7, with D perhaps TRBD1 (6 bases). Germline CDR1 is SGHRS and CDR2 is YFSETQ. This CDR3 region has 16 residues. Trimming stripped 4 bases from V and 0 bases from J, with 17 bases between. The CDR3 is CASSNKPGQFSYEQYF. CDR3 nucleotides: TGCGCCAGCAGCAACAAACCGGGACAATTCTCCTACGAGCAGTACTTC.

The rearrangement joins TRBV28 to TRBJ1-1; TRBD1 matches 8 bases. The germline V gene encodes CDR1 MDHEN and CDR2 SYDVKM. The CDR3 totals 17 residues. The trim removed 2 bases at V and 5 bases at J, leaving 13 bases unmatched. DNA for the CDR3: TGTGCCAGCAGTTTAACGTCGGCAGGGGGCAGGAAAACTGAAGCTTTCTTT. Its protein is CASSLTSAGGRKTEAFF.

The CDR3 region has the DNA TGTGCCAGCACCCCCGGGACAGGGACTCACTATGGCTACACCTTC. Amino acids: CASTPGTGTHYGYTF. This chain links TRBV7-8 with TRBJ1-2; 9 nucleotides agree with TRBD1. V shed 7 bases, J shed 3 bases, and the junction held 9 bases outside the gene matches. In germline, CDR1 is SGHVS, CDR2 FQNEAQ. The CDR3 spans 15 residues.

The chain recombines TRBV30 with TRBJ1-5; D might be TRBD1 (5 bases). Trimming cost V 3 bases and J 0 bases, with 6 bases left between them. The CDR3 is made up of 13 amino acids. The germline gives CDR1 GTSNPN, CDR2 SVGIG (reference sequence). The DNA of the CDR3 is TGTGCCTGGAGGACAGATAGCAATCAGCCCCAGCATTTT. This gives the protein CAWRTDSNQPQHF.

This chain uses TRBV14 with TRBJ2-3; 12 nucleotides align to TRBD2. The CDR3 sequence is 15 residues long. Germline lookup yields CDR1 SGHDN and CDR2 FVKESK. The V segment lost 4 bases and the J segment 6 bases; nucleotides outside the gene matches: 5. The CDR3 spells CASSPPGLAGDTQYF. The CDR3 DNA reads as TGTGCCAGCAGCCCACCAGGACTAGCGGGGGATACGCAGTATTTT.

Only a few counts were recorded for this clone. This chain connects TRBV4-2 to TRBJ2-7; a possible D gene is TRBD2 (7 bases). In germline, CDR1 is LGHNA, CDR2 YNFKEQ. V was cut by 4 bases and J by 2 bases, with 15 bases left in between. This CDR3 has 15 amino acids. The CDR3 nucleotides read TGTGCCAGCAGCCGGGGTGGCGGGGGCGCCTACGAGCAGTACTTC. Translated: CASSRGGGGAYEQYF.